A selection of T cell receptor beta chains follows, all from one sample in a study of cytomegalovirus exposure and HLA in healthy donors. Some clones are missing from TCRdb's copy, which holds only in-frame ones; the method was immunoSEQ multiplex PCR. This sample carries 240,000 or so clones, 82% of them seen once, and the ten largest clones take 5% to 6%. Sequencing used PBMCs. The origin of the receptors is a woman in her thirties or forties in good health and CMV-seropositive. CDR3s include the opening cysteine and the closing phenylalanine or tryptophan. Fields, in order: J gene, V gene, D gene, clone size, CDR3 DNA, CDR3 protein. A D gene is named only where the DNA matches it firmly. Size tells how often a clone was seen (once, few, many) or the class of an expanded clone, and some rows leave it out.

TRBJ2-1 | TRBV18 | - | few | TGTGCCAGCTCACCAGCTTACGGGGTGAATGAGCAGTTCTTC | CASSPAYGVNEQFF
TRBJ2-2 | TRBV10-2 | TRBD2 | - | TGCGCCGCTAGCGGGGACACCGGGGAGCTGTTTTTT | CAASGDTGELFF
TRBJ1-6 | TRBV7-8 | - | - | TGTGCCAGCAGGACAGATTATAATTCACCCCTCCACTTT | CASRTDYNSPLHF
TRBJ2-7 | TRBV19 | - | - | TGTGCCAGTAGTCCCCTGGGGCGAGAAAGCTCCTACGAGCAGTACTTC | CASSPLGRESSYEQYF
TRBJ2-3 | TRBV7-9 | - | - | TGTGCCAGCAGCTTTGAGTCAACCATAGATACGCAGTATTTT | CASSFESTIDTQYF
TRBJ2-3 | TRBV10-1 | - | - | TGCGCCAGCAGGAACCACAGGGTAAGAGGAGATACGCAGTATTTT | CASRNHRVRGDTQYF
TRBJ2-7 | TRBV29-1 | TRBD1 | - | TGCAGCGTTGACCATGGACAGGGTTACGAGCAGTACTTC | CSVDHGQGYEQYF
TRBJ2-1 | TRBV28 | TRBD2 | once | TGTGCCACCTGGGGAGCGGGAGAGTCAAATGAGCAGTTCTTC | CATWGAGESNEQFF
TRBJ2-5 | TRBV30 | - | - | TGTGCCTGGAGTGTAGGCAAGCGGGAGACCCAGTACTTC | CAWSVGKRETQYF
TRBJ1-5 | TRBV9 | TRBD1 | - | TGTGCCAGCAGCCAGGGGGCGTCAAGCAATCAGCCCCAGCATTTT | CASSQGASSNQPQHF
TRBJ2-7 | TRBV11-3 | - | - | TGTGCCAGCAGCTTGGCGGGCTCCTACGAGCAGTACTTC | CASSLAGSYEQYF
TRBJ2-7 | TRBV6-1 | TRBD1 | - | TGTGCCAGCAGTGAAGCCTGGACAGGGGAGTACGAGCAGTACTTC | CASSEAWTGEYEQYF
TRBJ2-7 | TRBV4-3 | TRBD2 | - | TGCGCCAGCAGCCAGACTAGCTACTCCTACGAGCAGTACTTC | CASSQTSYSYEQYF
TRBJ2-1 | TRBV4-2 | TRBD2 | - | TGTGCCAGCACCTGGACTAGCGGGGATAATGAGCAGTTCTTC | CASTWTSGDNEQFF
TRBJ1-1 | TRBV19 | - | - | TGTGCCAGTAGTATAGGAGGAGTGAACACTGAAGCTTTCTTT | CASSIGGVNTEAFF
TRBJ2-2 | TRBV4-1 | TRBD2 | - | TGCGCCAGCAGCCAAGGTGGACTAGCGGGAGTTGGGACCGGGGAGCTGTTTTTT | CASSQGGLAGVGTGELFF
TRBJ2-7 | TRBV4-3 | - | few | TGCGCCAGCAGCCAAGATTTGGACTCAAGATCCTACGAGCAGTACTTC | CASSQDLDSRSYEQYF
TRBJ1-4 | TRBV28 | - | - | TGTGCCAGCAGGCTGGACAGCACAACTAATGAAAAACTGTTTTTT | CASRLDSTTNEKLFF
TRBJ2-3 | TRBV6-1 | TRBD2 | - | TGTGCCAGCAGTTCCGGGACTAGCCAATCGGGGAGGGATTTTTTT | CASSSGTSQSGRDFF
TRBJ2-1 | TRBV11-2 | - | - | TGTGCCAGCAGCTTAAGGACTCCCCAGTTCTTC | CASSLRTPQFF
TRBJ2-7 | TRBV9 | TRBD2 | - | TGCGCCAGCAGCGAGGGAGGGACTAGTTACGAGCAGTACTTC | CASSEGGTSYEQYF
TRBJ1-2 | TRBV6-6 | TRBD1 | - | TGTGCCAGCAGTTACCAGGACAGGGTTTACTATGGCTACACCTTC | CASSYQDRVYYGYTF
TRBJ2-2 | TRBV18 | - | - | TGTGCCAGCTCACCTAGTGGTGCAGGGATCCCCGGGGAGCTGTTTTTT | CASSPSGAGIPGELFF
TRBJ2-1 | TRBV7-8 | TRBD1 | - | TGTGCCAGCAGCTTAGAGTGGCAGGGGGTTTCTCCTGAGCAGTTCTTC | CASSLEWQGVSPEQFF
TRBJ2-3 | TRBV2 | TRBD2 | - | TGTGCCAGCAGTGATATAGCGGGGGTTATCACAGATACGCAGTATTTT | CASSDIAGVITDTQYF
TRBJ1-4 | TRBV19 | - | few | TGTGCCCCCCCAAGGCGACTACCACCCGCCGATAATGAAAAACTGTTTTTT | CAPPRRLPPADNEKLFF
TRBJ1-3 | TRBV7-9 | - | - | TGTGCCAGCAGCTTGGGGAGCGGCTCTGGAAACACCATATATTTT | CASSLGSGSGNTIYF
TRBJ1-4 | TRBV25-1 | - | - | TGTGCCAGCAGTGAATTACGCGGTGCAACTAATGAAAAACTGTTTTTT | CASSELRGATNEKLFF
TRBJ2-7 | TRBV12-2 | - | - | TGTGCAAGTCGCTTAGGTGAGGACGGGACAGGGGGTGGCGAGCAGTACTTC | CASRLGEDGTGGGEQYF
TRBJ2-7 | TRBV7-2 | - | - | TGTGCCAGCAGCTTAGGAGTAAGCTCCTACGAGCAGTACTTC | CASSLGVSSYEQYF
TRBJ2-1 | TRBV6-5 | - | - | TGTGCCAGCAGTTACAGTTGGAGCGGCTACAATGAGCAGTTCTTC | CASSYSWSGYNEQFF
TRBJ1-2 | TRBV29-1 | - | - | TGCAGCGTGGATGTAGGGGTTCGTGGCTACACCTTC | CSVDVGVRGYTF
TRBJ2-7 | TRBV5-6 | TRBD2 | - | TGTGCCAGCAGGTCTAGCGGGTACGAGCAGTACTTC | CASRSSGYEQYF
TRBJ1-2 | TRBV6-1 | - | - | TGTGCCAGCAGTCCTCACAGGGAACTTAACTATGGCTACACCTTC | CASSPHRELNYGYTF
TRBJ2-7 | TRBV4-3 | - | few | TGCGCCAGCAGCCACAGGGATTCCTACGAGCAGTACTTC | CASSHRDSYEQYF
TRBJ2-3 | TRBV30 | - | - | TGTGGCTGGGGCGGGGGCTCCGGGAATACGCAGTATTTT | CGWGGGSGNTQYF
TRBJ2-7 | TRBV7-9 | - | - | TGTGCCAGCAGCTTAGGGCCCGGGACACCCTCTGACTACGAGCAGTACTTC | CASSLGPGTPSDYEQYF
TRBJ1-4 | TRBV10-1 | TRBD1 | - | TGCGCCACACTCCCACAGGGGCCCATAAAGAAGAAACTGTTTTTT | CATLPQGPIKKKLFF
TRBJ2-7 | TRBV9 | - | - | TGTGCCAGCACCCCAGGGGCGGTTCCCTACGAGCAGTACTTC | CASTPGAVPYEQYF
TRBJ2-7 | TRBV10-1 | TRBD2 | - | TGCGCCAGCAGTCCTAGCGGGAGCCCCTACGAGCAGTACTTC | CASSPSGSPYEQYF
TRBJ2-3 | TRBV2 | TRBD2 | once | TGTGCCAGCAGTGAGAGTCTAGCGGGAACCACAGATACGCAGTATTTT | CASSESLAGTTDTQYF
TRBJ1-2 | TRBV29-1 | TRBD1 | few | TGCAGCGTGGGGGGAGGACAGGGGGTTATTGGCTACACCTTC | CSVGGGQGVIGYTF
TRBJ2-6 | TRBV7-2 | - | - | TGTGCCAGCAGCTTAAGTAGCATCCCTGGGGCCAACGTCCTGACTTTC | CASSLSSIPGANVLTF
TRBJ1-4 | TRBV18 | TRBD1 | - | TGTGCCAGCTCACTTGGGGGACAGGGTGAGGAACTGTTTTTT | CASSLGGQGEELFF
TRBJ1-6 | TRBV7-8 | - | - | TGTGCCAGCAGACGGACAGATCGTGGTAATTCACCCCTCCACTTT | CASRRTDRGNSPLHF
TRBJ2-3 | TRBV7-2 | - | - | TGTGCCAGCAGCATTCAAAGCGGTGGGGGCACAGATACGCAGTATTTT | CASSIQSGGGTDTQYF
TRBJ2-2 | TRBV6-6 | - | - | TGTGCCAGCAGTTACGGCGGTACGAACACCGGGGAGCTGTTTTTT | CASSYGGTNTGELFF
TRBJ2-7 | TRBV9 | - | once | TGTGCCAGCAGTTTCTCAGGAGGGACCGCGGGCGAGCAGTACTTC | CASSFSGGTAGEQYF
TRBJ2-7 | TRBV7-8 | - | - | TGTGCCAGCAGCTTACCACTAGGGAGCTACGAGCAGTACTTC | CASSLPLGSYEQYF
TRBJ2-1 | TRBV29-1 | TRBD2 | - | TGCAGCGTCGTGACTAGCGGGAGGGCCATAGAGAATGAGCAGTTCTTC | CSVVTSGRAIENEQFF
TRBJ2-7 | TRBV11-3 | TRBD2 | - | TGTGCCAGCAGCTCACGGGTAGTGGGACTAGCGGGAGCGCAGTACTTC | CASSSRVVGLAGAQYF
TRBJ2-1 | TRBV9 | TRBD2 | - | TGTGCCAGCAGCGGCGACCCGGGACTAGCGAGGCACAATGAGCAGTTCTTC | CASSGDPGLARHNEQFF
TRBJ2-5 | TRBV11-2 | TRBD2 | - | TGTGCCAGCAGCCCCGGTTTGTTGGCGGGAGTATTAGAGACCCAGTACTTC | CASSPGLLAGVLETQYF
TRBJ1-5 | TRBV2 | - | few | TGTGCCAGCAGTGAACCTAGGCTCCCAAATCAGCCCCAGCATTTT | CASSEPRLPNQPQHF
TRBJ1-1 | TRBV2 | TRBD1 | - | TGTGCCAGCAAGGGGGACAGCAAAAACACTGAAGCTTTCTTT | CASKGDSKNTEAFF